This T cell receptor (beta chain) was captured in a study of T cell clonotyping in hematopoietic cell transplantation. CDR3 length: 14 residues. The V gene lost 4 bases and the J gene lost 6 bases, with 17 bases spanning the gap. From germline, CDR1 is SQVTM and CDR2 ANQGSEA. Assay used: immunoSEQ multiplex PCR; TCRdb lists only in-frame clones, some missing. In the table there are more than 9,500 clones, nearly 90% of which are singletons. Sequencing used peripheral blood mononuclear cells. The TCR comes from a human donor who either received an allogeneic hematopoietic cell transplant for a myeloid malignancy or was a related donor (not recorded which). Some clones in this sample may be carry-over from other donors' samples. The gene calls are TRBV29-1 and TRBJ2-3; tentatively, D is TRBD1 (6 bases). CDR3 residues: CSVVSRGTWDTQYF. The CDR3 DNA follows: TGCAGCGTTGTTTCGAGGGGGACCTGGGATACGCAGTATTTT.